This TCR beta chain was sequenced for a study of T cell responses to AZD1222 COVID-19 vaccine. Study at large: Both about-4-week and about-12-week second-dose recipients were combined. Overall study results and limits: In a largely white British group with more females than males, clonal diversity was possibly underestimated. Samples come after the peak T cell response, not at day 14.

This clone has just one count. Its matching antigen is unknown. Clones were sequenced by immunoSEQ multiplex PCR, and TCRdb holds only the in-frame ones, with some missing. This table has about 180,000 clones, about 90% appearing once. This receptor was obtained from an adult in good health. The source was peripheral blood, collected on day 0 of AZD1222 vaccination.

CDR3: CASGLRGYRGPYEQYF. The CDR3 nucleotides read TGTGCCAGCGGCCTACGTGGCTATCGCGGGCCTTACGAGCAGTACTTC. The chain is built from TRBV27 and TRBJ2-7, with D possibly being TRBD2 (5 bases). CDR1 is MNHEY, CDR2 SMNVEV, per germline (reference sequence). This CDR3 has 16 amino acids. V lost 8 bases and J lost 4, with 24 bases in between.